This T cell receptor (beta chain) was identified in a study of cytomegalovirus exposure and HLA in healthy donors. Regarding the study as a whole: Clonal expansion, a later analysis showed, was greater in HLA-associated TCR beta chains than in equally common others. High sensitivity and specificity were reportedly achieved when the classifier diagnosed cytomegalovirus status. A later analysis found most CMV-associated TCR beta chains apparently HLA-restricted. According to the study, about 180 TCR beta chains were cytomegalovirus-associated.

About this clone: Its specificity is unknown.

The CDR3 spans 15 residues. Germline V gene sequence: CDR1 LNHDA, CDR2 SQIVND (reference sequence). The junction had 5 bases not matched to a gene; V was cut back by 7 bases and J by 3 bases. This PCR relied on a set of 60 Vbeta primers and 13 Jbeta primers. Sequencing used immunoSEQ multiplex PCR; TCRdb keeps in-frame clones, though not all of them. This table holds about 140,000 clones, 70% found once. This chain uses TRBV19 with TRBJ2-2; 10 nucleotides align to TRBD2. The sequence was obtained from a woman in her 30s in good health and CMV-seronegative. Input material: PBMCs. The CDR3 loop is CASIPSGRDTGELFF. DNA of the CDR3: TGTGCCAGTATCCCGAGCGGGAGGGACACCGGGGAGCTGTTTTTT.